This TCR beta chain appears in the sequencing data of a study of shared clonotypes between healthy human individuals. Study-level results: How much donors shared clonotypes was expected to be affected by sequencing depth.

As regards this clone: The target antigen is unknown. Within the sample, other DNA sequences also encode this same CDR3.

Participating donors were healthy, HIV-negative adults free of recent acute infections or vaccinations. Splitting the CD4+ cells yielded a CD45RA+ naive subset and a CD45RA-negative memory subset. Some clones are missing from TCRdb's copy, which holds only in-frame ones; the method was immunoSEQ multiplex PCR. The sample includes some 2.3 million clones, 85% to 95% of them seen just once. CDR1 is SGHRS and CDR2 is YFSETQ in the germline V gene. The CDR3 has 14 amino acids. Trimming cost V 4 bases and J 5 bases, with 15 bases left between them. The sequence derives from a man aged 18 to 29 in good health. Some clones in this sample may be carry-over from other donors' samples. The specimen sequenced was naive CD4+ T cells from PBMCs. Subset meaning: CD45RA+ positively selected. The rearrangement joins TRBV5-1 to TRBJ2-5; D is possibly TRBD1 (6 bases). CDR3 amino acids: CASSPGTLRETQYF. The CDR3 nucleotides are TGCGCCAGCAGCCCTGGGACACTGAGGGAGACCCAGTACTTC.